This T cell receptor (beta chain) was sequenced during a study of cytomegalovirus exposure and HLA in healthy donors. Whole-study findings and limits: Through in vitro validation, a few CMV-associated chains were shown to be specific for CMV antigens.

Germline V gene data show CDR1 as SEHNR and CDR2 as FQNEAQ (reference sequence). V gave up 3 bases and J gave up 6 bases, with 14 bases separating them. The CDR3 loop spans 14 amino acids. Researchers ran the PCR with 60 Vbeta and 13 Jbeta primers. TCRdb's copy holds only in-frame clones and misses some; the assay was immunoSEQ multiplex PCR. The sample has 90,000 to 130,000 clones, approximately 70% seen once; the top ten hold roughly 0.92%. Notes on this clone: The antigen is undetermined.

This chain connects TRBV7-9 to TRBJ1-1, with D possibly being TRBD1 (6 bases). Sequencing was carried out using PBMCs. This receptor was taken from a woman aged 25 to 45 in good health and CMV-seronegative. The CDR3 DNA is TGTGCCAGCAGCTTTATAAGCAGGGGCCCTGAAGCTTTCTTT. Amino acid sequence: CASSFISRGPEAFF. Variable domain in full (rest from reference TRBV7-9 and TRBJ1-1): DTGVSQNPRHKITKRGQNVTFRCDPISEHNRLYWYRQTLGQGPEFLTYFQNEAQLEKSRLLSDRFSAERPKGSFSTLEIQRTEQGDSAMYLCASSFISRGPEAFFGQGTRLTVV.